The entry below describes one T cell receptor (beta chain). The data derive from a study of blood T cell repertoires in COVID-19. Study-level information: Sites in the United States, Italy and Spain provided acute and convalescent COVID-19 samples. T cells, B-cell-depleted T cells, or PBMCs supplied cDNA or gDNA.

CDR1 SGDLS and CDR2 YYNGEE come from the germline V gene. The CDR3 has 15 amino acids. The V end was cut by 2 bases, the J end by 0 bases, with 10 bases between. Original handling: It was from reference gene primer amplification that nucleated cell counts were estimated. Libraries were prepared by immunoSEQ multiplex PCR; TCRdb keeps only in-frame clonotypes and omits some of them. V, J and clone size are those of that table, while D and trimming were read from the DNA. The sample records around 42,000 clones, around nine tenths being singletons. Material for sequencing was peripheral blood. This clonotype was sampled from a human donor in a cohort sampled during active COVID-19. The rearrangement joins TRBV9 to TRBJ2-3; tentative D call: TRBD2 (6 bases). DNA of the CDR3: TGTGCCAGCAGCGTGGGCGGGGTTAGCACAGATACGCAGTATTTT. Amino acid sequence: CASSVGGVSTDTQYF.